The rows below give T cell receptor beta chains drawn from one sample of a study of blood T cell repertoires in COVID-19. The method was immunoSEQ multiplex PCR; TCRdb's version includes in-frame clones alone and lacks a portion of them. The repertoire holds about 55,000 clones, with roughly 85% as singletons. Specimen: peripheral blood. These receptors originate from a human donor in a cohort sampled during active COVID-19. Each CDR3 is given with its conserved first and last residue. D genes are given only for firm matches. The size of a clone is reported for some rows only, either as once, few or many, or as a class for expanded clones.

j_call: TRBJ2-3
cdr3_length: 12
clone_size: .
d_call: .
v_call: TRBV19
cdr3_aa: CASSTPGYTQYF
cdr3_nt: TGTGCCAGTAGTACCCCCGGGTATACGCAGTATTTT

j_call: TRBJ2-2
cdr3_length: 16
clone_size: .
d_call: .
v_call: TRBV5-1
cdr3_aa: CASSLMLQRNTGELFF
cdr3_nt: TGCGCCAGCAGCTTGATGTTACAGAGGAACACCGGGGAGCTGTTTTTT

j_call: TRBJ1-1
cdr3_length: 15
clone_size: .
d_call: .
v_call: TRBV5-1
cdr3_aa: CASSLSGTGGTEAFF
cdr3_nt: TGCGCCAGCAGCTTGTCTGGCACCGGGGGCACTGAAGCTTTCTTT

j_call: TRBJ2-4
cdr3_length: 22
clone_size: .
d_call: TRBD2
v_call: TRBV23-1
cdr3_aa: CASKPPEPGLMREGCQGNIQYF
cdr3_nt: TGCGCCAGCAAACCCCCGGAACCTGGCCTTATGAGGGAGGGATGCCAGGGAAACATTCAGTACTTC

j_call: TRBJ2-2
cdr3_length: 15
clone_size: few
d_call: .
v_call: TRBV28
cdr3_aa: CASTRALANTGELFF
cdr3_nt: TGTGCCAGCACGAGGGCCTTAGCCAACACCGGGGAGCTGTTTTTT

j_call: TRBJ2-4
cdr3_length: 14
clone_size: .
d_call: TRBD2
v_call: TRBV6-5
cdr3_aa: CASSIGTSVNIQYF
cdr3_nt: TGTGCCAGCAGTATTGGGACTAGCGTAAACATTCAGTACTTC

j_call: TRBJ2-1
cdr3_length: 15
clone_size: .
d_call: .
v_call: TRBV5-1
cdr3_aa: CASSSWTTQKNEQFF
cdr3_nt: TGCGCCAGCAGCTCCTGGACTACCCAGAAGAATGAGCAGTTCTTC

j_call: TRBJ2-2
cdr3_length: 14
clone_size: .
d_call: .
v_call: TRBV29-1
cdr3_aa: CSVRATRHGGELFF
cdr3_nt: TGCAGCGTACGCGCCACCAGGCATGGCGGGGAGCTGTTTTTT

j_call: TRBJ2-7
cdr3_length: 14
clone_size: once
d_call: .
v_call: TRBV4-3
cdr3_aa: CASSQLPGTYEQYF
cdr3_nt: TGCGCCAGCAGCCAACTGCCAGGGACCTACGAGCAGTACTTC

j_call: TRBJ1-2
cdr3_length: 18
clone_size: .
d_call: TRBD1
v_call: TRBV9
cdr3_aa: CASGGAGGPLLFNYGYTF
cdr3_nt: TGTGCCAGCGGAGGGGCAGGGGGACCATTACTTTTTAACTATGGCTACACCTTC

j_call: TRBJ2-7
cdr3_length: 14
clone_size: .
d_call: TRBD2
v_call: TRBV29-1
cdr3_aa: CSVEGSGESYEQYF
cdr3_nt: TGCAGCGTTGAAGGTAGCGGGGAATCTTACGAGCAGTACTTC

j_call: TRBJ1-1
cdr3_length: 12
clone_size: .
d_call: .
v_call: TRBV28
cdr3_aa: CASSFWNTEAFF
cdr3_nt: TGTGCCAGCAGTTTCTGGAACACTGAAGCTTTCTTT

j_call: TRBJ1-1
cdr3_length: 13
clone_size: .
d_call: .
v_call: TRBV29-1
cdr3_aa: CSGRQDMNTEAFF
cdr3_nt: TGCAGCGGGCGACAAGACATGAACACTGAAGCTTTCTTT

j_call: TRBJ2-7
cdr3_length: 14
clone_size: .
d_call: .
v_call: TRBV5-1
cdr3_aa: CASSLGGITYEQYF
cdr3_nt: TGCGCCAGCAGCTTGGGCGGAATCACCTACGAGCAGTACTTC

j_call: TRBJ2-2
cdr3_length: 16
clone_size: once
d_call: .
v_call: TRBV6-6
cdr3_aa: CASSYSSGGSTGELFF
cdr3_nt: TGTGCCAGCAGTTACTCTAGCGGAGGTAGTACCGGGGAGCTGTTTTTT

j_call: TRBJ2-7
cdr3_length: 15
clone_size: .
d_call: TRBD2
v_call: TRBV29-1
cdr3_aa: CSVVLELAGAYEQYF
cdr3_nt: TGCAGCGTTGTTTTGGAGCTAGCGGGAGCCTACGAGCAGTACTTC

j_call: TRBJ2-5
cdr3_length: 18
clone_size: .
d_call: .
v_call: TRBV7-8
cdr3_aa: CASSLARGFSGAQETQYF
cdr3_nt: TGTGCCAGCAGCTTAGCGCGTGGGTTTTCAGGGGCCCAAGAGACCCAGTACTTC

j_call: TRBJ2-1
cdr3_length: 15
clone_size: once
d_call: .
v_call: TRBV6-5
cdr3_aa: CASSYRRSSYNEQFF
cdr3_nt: TGTGCCAGCAGTTATCGGAGGAGCTCCTACAATGAGCAGTTCTTC

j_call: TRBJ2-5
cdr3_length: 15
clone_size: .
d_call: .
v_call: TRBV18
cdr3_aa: CASSRGSGGQETQYF
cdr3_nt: TGTGCCAGCTCTCGGGGTAGCGGAGGCCAAGAGACCCAGTACTTC

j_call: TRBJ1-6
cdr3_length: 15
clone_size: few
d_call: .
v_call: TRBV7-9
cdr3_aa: CASSGRQGPNSPLHF
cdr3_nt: TGTGCCAGCAGCGGCCGGCAGGGGCCTAATTCACCCCTCCACTTT

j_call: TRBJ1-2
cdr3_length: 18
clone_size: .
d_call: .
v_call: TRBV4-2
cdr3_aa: CASSPDPLDSLRGYGYTF
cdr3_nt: TGTGCCAGCAGCCCGGACCCCCTTGACAGCCTGCGGGGCTATGGCTACACCTTC

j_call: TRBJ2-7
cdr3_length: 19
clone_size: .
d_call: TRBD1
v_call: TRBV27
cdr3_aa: CASSLGWVAGTGGSYEQYF
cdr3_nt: TGTGCCAGCAGTTTGGGTTGGGTAGCCGGGACAGGGGGCTCCTACGAGCAGTACTTC

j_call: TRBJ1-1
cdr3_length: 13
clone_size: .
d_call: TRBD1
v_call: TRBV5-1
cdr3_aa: CASSLGQGPEAFF
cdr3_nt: TGCGCCAGCAGCCTCGGACAGGGCCCTGAAGCTTTCTTT

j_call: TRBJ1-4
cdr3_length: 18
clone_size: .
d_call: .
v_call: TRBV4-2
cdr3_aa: CASSQVINFRAANEKLFF
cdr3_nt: TGTGCCAGCAGCCAAGTTATCAATTTCAGGGCGGCTAATGAAAAACTGTTTTTT

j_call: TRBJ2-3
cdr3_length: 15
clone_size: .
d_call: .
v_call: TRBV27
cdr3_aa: CASSSAEDLTDTQYF
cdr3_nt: TGTGCCAGCAGTTCCGCGGAGGATCTCACAGATACGCAGTATTTT

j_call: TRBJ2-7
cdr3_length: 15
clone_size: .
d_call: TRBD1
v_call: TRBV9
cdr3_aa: CASSISGTGWYEQYF
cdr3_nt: TGTGCCAGCAGCATATCCGGGACAGGGTGGTACGAGCAGTACTTC

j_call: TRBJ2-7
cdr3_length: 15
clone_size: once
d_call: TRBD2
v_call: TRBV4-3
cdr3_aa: CASSQEGSGDYEQYF
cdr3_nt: TGCGCCAGCAGCCAAGAGGGTAGCGGGGATTACGAGCAGTACTTC

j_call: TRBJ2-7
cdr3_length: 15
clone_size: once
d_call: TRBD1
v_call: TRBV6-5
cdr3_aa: CASSQSGQGYNEQYF
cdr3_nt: TGTGCCAGCAGTCAATCGGGACAGGGTTACAATGAGCAGTACTTC

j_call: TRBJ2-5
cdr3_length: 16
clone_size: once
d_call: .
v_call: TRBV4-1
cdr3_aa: CASSQGMAGGQETQYF
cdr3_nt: TGCGCCAGCAGCCAAGGGATGGCAGGAGGGCAAGAGACCCAGTACTTC

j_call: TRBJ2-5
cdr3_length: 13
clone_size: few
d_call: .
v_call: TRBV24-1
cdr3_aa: CATSEHSKETQYF
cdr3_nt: TGTGCCACCAGTGAACACAGTAAAGAGACCCAGTACTTC

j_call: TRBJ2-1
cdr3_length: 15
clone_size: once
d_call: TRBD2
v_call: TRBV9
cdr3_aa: CASSVLAGAYNEQFF
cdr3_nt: TGTGCCAGCAGCGTACTAGCGGGAGCCTACAATGAGCAGTTCTTC

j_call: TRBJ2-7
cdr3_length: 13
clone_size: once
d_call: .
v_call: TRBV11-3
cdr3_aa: CASSHNSGYEQYF
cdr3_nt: TGTGCCAGCAGCCACAATAGCGGCTACGAGCAGTACTTC